Listed here is a single T cell receptor beta chain. This sample is part of a study of blood T cells in healthy people across ages. The CDR3 loop spans 17 amino acids. Trimming cost V 3 bases and J 7 bases; bases outside gene matches: 17. Then a second PCR, running about 7 to 11 cycles, was carried out with a sample-barcoded 5' primer and a J-beta primer mix. MiXCR, run by TCRdb on the 5' RACE reads, gives a single entry per CDR3 protein. The sample has about 780,000 distinct CDR3 sequences, 20% to 30% seen once. The sample was also reused in another study, on T cells of mothers and their children.

Sequencing was done on a sample of blood. This clonotype was sampled from a boy between 5 and 17 years old in good health. The rearrangement joins TRBV12-3 or TRBV12-4 to TRBJ2-5; 7 nucleotides match TRBD1. CDR3 in amino acids: CASSLSRTGSGRGTQYF. Here the CDR3 DNA reads TGTGCCAGCAGTTTGAGTCGGACAGGCTCGGGAAGGGGGACCCAGTACTTC.